The 14 T cell receptor beta chains below were found in one sample sequenced in a study of beta chain features in type 1 diabetes. cDNA synthesis used the whole RNA isolate, giving expressed TCRB sequences. TCRdb's copy holds only in-frame clones and misses some; the assay was immunoSEQ multiplex PCR. Here the sample spans fewer than 400,000 clones, over 7% being singletons. These TCRs' antigens remain unknown. Study findings and constraints: People with Type 1 diabetes carried modestly yet significantly shorter TCRB CDR3s in all four CD4+ subsets.

The specimen was central memory CD4+ T cells from blood. The receptors here all came from a man aged 25 to 40 with type 1 diabetes.

This clone is classed as medium-sized. The chain is built from TRBV18 and TRBJ2-7; D gene unclear. The CDR3 runs 13 residues. The germline CDR1 and CDR2 sequences are KGHSH and LQKENI. Trimming stripped 6 bases from V and 2 bases from J, with 11 bases between. The CDR3 DNA reads TGTGCCAGCTCCGAATCGGCCCCCTACGAGCAGTACTTC. Translated, it gives CASSESAPYEQYF.

The chain has TRBV30 and TRBJ1-5; TRBD1 matches at 9 bases. The V gene's germline CDR1 is GTSNPN and CDR2 SVGIG (reference sequence). The V and J ends lost 5 bases and 7 bases, in that order; junction bases with no gene match: 12. The CDR3 spans 15 residues. The CDR3 DNA reads TGTGCCTGGGGGGACAGGGTAGGAGGGAGACAGCCCCAGCATTTT. Amino acid sequence: CAWGDRVGGRQPQHF.

The J gene is TRBJ1-1, the V gene TRBV4-3; D possibly corresponds to TRBD1 (5 bases). V shed 3 bases and J shed 1 base, with 15 bases lying between them. CDR1 LGHNA and CDR2 YSLEER come from the germline V gene. The CDR3 extends over 16 amino acids. For the CDR3, the DNA is TGCGCCAGCAGCCACGATCCAGGGCGGGGGAACACTGAAGCTTTCTTT. It translates to CASSHDPGRGNTEAFF.

This clone has just a few counts. This rearrangement joins TRBV14 to TRBJ2-3, with 8 positions matching TRBD1. CDR1 is SGHDN, CDR2 FVKESK, per germline. The trim removed 9 bases at V and 2 bases at J, leaving 4 bases unmatched. The CDR3 totals 13 residues. For the CDR3, the DNA is TGTGCCAGTAGACAGGGGTACACAGATACGCAGTATTTT. As protein: CASRQGYTDTQYF.

This clone was found a few times. V gene TRBV9 combines with J gene TRBJ2-1; 9 bases fit TRBD2. Germline CDR1 SGDLS, CDR2 YYNGEE. This CDR3 region has 17 residues. V shed 4 bases and J 7 bases; nucleotides not matched to a gene: 15. CDR3 loop: CASSTAAVAGGSNEQFF. DNA of the CDR3: TGTGCCAGCAGCACAGCTGCTGTCGCGGGGGGGTCTAATGAGCAGTTCTTC.

In this sample, this clone turned up many times. The V call is TRBV27, the J call TRBJ2-5, with D perhaps TRBD2 (6 bases). The CDR3 contains 12 residues. V lost 3 bases to trimming and J lost 5 bases, with 7 bases between them. Per the germline V gene, CDR1 is MNHEY and CDR2 is SMNVEV (reference sequence). The CDR3 loop reads CASSFAGETQYF. CDR3 nucleotides: TGTGCCAGCAGTTTTGCGGGGGAGACCCAGTACTTC.

This clone occurred a few times. The DNA for the CDR3 is TGCGCCAGCAGCCAAGGAGGGGCGCCCAACACAGATACGCAGTATTTT. Residues: CASSQGGAPNTDTQYF. The chain joins TRBV4-3 to TRBJ2-3; D possibly uses TRBD1 or TRBD2 (5 bases each). CDR1 and CDR2 (germline): LGHNA, YSLEER. This CDR3 is built from 16 residues. V lost 1 base and J lost 2, with 13 bases in between.

The chain uses TRBV4-3 and TRBJ2-5; D gene uncertain. V was shortened by 0 bases and J by 1 base, with 6 bases between the two germline ends. From germline, CDR1 is LGHNA and CDR2 YSLEER. The CDR3 runs to 14 residues. CDR3 sequence reads: CASSQDYSQETQYF. In nucleotides, the CDR3 is TGCGCCAGCAGCCAAGATTACAGCCAAGAGACCCAGTACTTC.

This clone was seen only a few times. The gene calls are TRBV19 and TRBJ2-4, with D perhaps TRBD1 (6 bases). CDR3 length equals 15 residues. Germline CDR1 LNHDA, CDR2 SQIVND (reference sequence). Between the trimmed V and J ends, which lost 5 bases and 2 bases, there was a span of 13 bases. The CDR3 nucleotides are TGTGCCAGTAGTTCGAGGGGGATTTCCAAAAACATTCAGTACTTC. Encoded protein: CASSSRGISKNIQYF.

This clone was seen a few times. The gene calls are TRBV6-6 and TRBJ2-2, with D perhaps given as TRBD1 or TRBD2 (6 bases each). The ends were cut back, 6 bases at V and 2 bases at J, with 13 bases in the middle. Germline V CDR1 and CDR2: MNHNY, SVGAGI (reference sequence). The CDR3 has 15 amino acids. CDR3 residues: CASRTAGTNTGELFF. The CDR3 coding sequence is TGTGCCAGCAGGACCGCGGGGACAAACACCGGGGAGCTGTTTTTT.

This clone was found many times. This rearrangement joins TRBV19 to TRBJ2-5; D unclear. The germline gives CDR1 LNHDA, CDR2 SQIVND (reference sequence). The CDR3 has 12 residues. V was cut by 3 bases and J by 3 bases, with 5 bases left in between. Here the CDR3 reads CASSIGKETQYF. DNA of the CDR3: TGTGCCAGTAGTATTGGAAAAGAGACCCAGTACTTC.

The sample holds a few counts of this clone. CDR3 protein: CASSLTGGGTQETQYF. In DNA, the CDR3 is TGTGCCAGCAGCTTAACTGGTGGAGGGACCCAAGAGACCCAGTACTTC. The chain couples TRBV11-2 to TRBJ2-5; D is perhaps TRBD2 (6 bases). V was shortened by 2 bases and J by 1 base, with 14 bases between the two germline ends. The V gene's germline CDR1 is SGHAT and CDR2 FQNNGV. This CDR3 is 16 amino acids long. Complete variable domain (other parts from reference TRBV11-2 and TRBJ2-5): EAGVAQSPRYKIIEKRQSVAFWCNPISGHATLYWYQQILGQGPKLLIQFQNNGVVDDSQLPKDRFSAERLKGVDSTLKIQPAKLEDSAVYLCASSLTGGGTQETQYFGPGTRLLVL.

This clone was found a few times. For the CDR3, the DNA is TGTGCCAGCAGTGAGCTTCCATCGACTAGCGGGTCCTACGAGCAGTACTTC. Translation: CASSELPSTSGSYEQYF. The chain carries TRBV6-1 and TRBJ2-7; 10 bases line up with TRBD2. J was trimmed by 1 base and V by 3 bases; bases with no gene match: 9. CDR1 is MNHNS and CDR2 is SASEGT in the germline V gene. The CDR3 covers 17 residues.

The rearrangement uses TRBV2 and TRBJ1-2, with D unclear. CDR3 size: 14 residues. Looked up from germline, CDR1 is SNHLY and CDR2 is FYNNEI. Between the trimmed V and J ends, which lost 4 bases and 2 bases, there was a span of 11 bases. CDR3 amino acids: CASSAVMPNYGYTF. DNA of the CDR3: TGTGCCAGCAGTGCGGTCATGCCCAACTATGGCTACACCTTC.